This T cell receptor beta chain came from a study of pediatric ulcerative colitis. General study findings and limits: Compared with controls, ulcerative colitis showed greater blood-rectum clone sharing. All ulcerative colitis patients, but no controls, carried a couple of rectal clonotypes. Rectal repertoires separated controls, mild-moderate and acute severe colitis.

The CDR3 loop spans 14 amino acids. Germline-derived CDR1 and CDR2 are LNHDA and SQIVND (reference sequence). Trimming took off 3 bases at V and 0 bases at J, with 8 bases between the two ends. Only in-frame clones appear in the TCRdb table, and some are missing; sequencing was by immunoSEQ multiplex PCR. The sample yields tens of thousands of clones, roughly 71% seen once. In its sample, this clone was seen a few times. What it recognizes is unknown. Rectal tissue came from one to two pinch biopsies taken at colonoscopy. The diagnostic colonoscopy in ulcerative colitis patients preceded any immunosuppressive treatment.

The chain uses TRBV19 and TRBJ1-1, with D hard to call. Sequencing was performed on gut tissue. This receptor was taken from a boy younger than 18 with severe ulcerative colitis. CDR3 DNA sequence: TGTGCCAGTAGTATTGGTCCGTTGAACACTGAAGCTTTCTTT. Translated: CASSIGPLNTEAFF.